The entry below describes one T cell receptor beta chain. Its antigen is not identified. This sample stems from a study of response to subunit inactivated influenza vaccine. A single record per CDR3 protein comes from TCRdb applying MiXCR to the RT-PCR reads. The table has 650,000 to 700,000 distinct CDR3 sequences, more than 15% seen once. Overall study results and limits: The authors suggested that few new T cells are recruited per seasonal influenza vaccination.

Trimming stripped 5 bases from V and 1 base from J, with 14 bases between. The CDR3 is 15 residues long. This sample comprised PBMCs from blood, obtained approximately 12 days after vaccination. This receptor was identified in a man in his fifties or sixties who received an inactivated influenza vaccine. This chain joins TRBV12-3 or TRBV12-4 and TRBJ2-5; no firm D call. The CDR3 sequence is CASSPNTGFQETQYF. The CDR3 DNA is TGTGCCAGCAGTCCAAATACGGGTTTCCAAGAGACCCAGTACTTC.